A single sample gave rise to the 19 T cell receptor beta chains below, sequenced in a study of CD8+CD57+ T cells in acquired aplastic anemia (dated by TCRdb to the late 2010s). The sequencing machine was an Illumina HiSeq 2000. TCR beta VDJ combination and CDR3 sequence profiling used genomic DNA as the template. Starting from the raw public reads, TCRdb applied fastp trimming at Q25, assembled clones with MiXCR and retained in-frame beta chains. Merged by CDR3 protein, the rows form single entries marked with the most common genes and DNA. This sample is represented by approximately 200,000 distinct CDR3 sequences; 64% of them were singletons. The ten largest clones add up to roughly 50% of the sample. Sequenced material: sorted CD4+, CD8+, or CD8+CD57+ T cells (not recorded which) from PBMCs. These receptors all stem from a human donor with severe aplastic anemia or a healthy control (not recorded which).

The rearrangement uses TRBV11-1 and TRBJ2-7, with TRBD2 matching over 13 bases. The V gene's germline CDR1 is SGHAT and CDR2 FQDESV (reference sequence). The ends lost 5 bases at V and 6 bases at J; junction bases unmatched: 7. This CDR3 has 15 amino acids. CDR3 sequence (DNA): TGTGCCAGCAGCCCACCGGGACTAGCGGGGTTCGAGCAGTACTTC. Translated, it gives CASSPPGLAGFEQYF.

This clonotype has a count of ten or more. This chain uses TRBV19 with TRBJ2-2; D gene unclear. This CDR3 contains 13 residues. The germline V and J ends were trimmed by 7 bases and 1 base, with 7 bases remaining between them. Germline CDR1 LNHDA, CDR2 SQIVND (reference sequence). CDR3 sequence: CASNGENTGELFF. The CDR3 DNA reads as TGTGCCAGTAATGGAGAGAACACCGGGGAGCTGTTTTTT. The whole variable domain, filled in from reference TRBV19 and TRBJ2-2, reads DGGITQSPKYLFRKEGQNVTLSCEQNLNHDAMYWYRQDPGQGLRLIYYSQIVNDFQKGDIAEGYSVSREKKESFPLTVTSAQKNPTAFYLCASNGENTGELFFGEGSRLTVL.

This clonotype was recorded many times. The chain employs TRBV20-1 and TRBJ1-1; unclear D gene. The CDR3 loop spans 13 amino acids. V was shortened by 3 bases and J by 6 bases, with 14 bases between the two germline ends. Germline-derived CDR1 and CDR2 are DFQATT and SNEGSKA (reference sequence). CDR3 amino acids: CSAREGAAAEAFF. CDR3 sequence (DNA): TGCAGTGCTAGGGAAGGAGCGGCCGCTGAAGCTTTCTTT.

J is TRBJ1-2 and V is TRBV29-1; D is undetermined. From germline, CDR1 is SQVTM and CDR2 ANQGSEA. V was clipped by 2 bases and J by 6 bases, with 13 bases between them. The CDR3 loop spans 13 amino acids. CDR3 region: CSVEKGVGNGYTF. CDR3 nucleotide sequence: TGCAGCGTTGAAAAGGGAGTAGGTAATGGCTACACCTTC.

V usage is TRBV20-1 and J usage is TRBJ2-7; D possibly uses TRBD1 or TRBD2 (6 bases each). Trimming took off 2 bases at V and 2 bases at J, with 16 bases between the two ends. Germline V gene sequence: CDR1 DFQATT, CDR2 SNEGSKA (reference sequence). CDR3 length equals 15 residues. CDR3 DNA: TGCAGTGCTAGAAACCCAAGGGGGGCCGCCTACGAGCAGTACTTC. This codes for CSARNPRGAAYEQYF.

This clonotype was seen more than once but under ten times. The gene calls are TRBV5-1 and TRBJ2-5, with D possibly matching TRBD2 (5 bases). Germline assignment: CDR1 SGHRS and CDR2 YFSETQ. The V and J ends lost 4 bases and 5 bases respectively, with 12 bases between them. The CDR3 contains 13 residues. CDR3 nucleotides: TGCGCCAGCAGCCCCGGGGTTGAGGAGACCCAGTACTTC. Translating gives CASSPGVEETQYF. Drawing the rest from reference TRBV5-1 and TRBJ2-5, the complete variable domain is KAGVTQTPRYLIKTRGQQVTLSCSPISGHRSVSWYQQTPGQGLQFLFEYFSETQRNKGNFPGRFSGRQFSNSRSEMNVSTLELGDSALYLCASSPGVEETQYFGPGTRLLVL.

This sequence joins TRBV7-8 and TRBJ2-5, with no clear D. Trimming left V 1 base short and J 4 bases short, with 13 bases between. The germline gives CDR1 SGHVS, CDR2 FQNEAQ. The CDR3 loop spans 15 amino acids. Here the CDR3 DNA reads TGTGCCAGCAGCTTAGTCTCCGTAGTCGGAGAGACCCAGTACTTC. Translated: CASSLVSVVGETQYF.

V usage is TRBV6-1 and J usage is TRBJ2-2; perhaps TRBD1 as D (5 bases). The CDR3 consists of 15 residues. Per the germline V gene, CDR1 is MNHNS and CDR2 is SASEGT. Trimming stripped 3 bases from V and 6 bases from J, with 14 bases between. The CDR3 loop is CASSETLPQAGELFF. The DNA for the CDR3 is TGTGCCAGCAGTGAGACTCTACCACAGGCCGGGGAGCTGTTTTTT.

The chain couples TRBV29-1 to TRBJ1-1, with D uncertain. Germline CDR1 is SQVTM and CDR2 is ANQGSEA. Trimming shortened V by 4 bases and J by 1 base, and 4 bases separated the two germline ends. This CDR3 has 11 residues. The CDR3 DNA reads as TGCAGCGTTGCCCAGAACACTGAAGCTTTCTTT. Protein product: CSVAQNTEAFF.

This clonotype was counted many times. The V call is TRBV7-3, the J call TRBJ2-1, with D tentatively TRBD2 (6 bases). Per the germline V gene, CDR1 is SGHTA and CDR2 is FQGTGA. V was cut by 5 bases and J by 4 bases, with 9 bases left in between. This CDR3 is built from 13 residues. CDR3 region: CASSIGSYNEQFF. The DNA for the CDR3 is TGTGCCAGCAGCATCGGGAGTTACAATGAGCAGTTCTTC.

The sample holds many counts of this clonotype. The chain links TRBV7-9 to TRBJ2-5; TRBD1 might be the D (6 bases). Germline V lookup: CDR1 SEHNR, CDR2 FQNEAQ (reference sequence). V was pared by 6 bases and J by 13 bases, with 21 bases between. CDR3 length: 13 amino acids. In nucleotides, the CDR3 is TGTGCCAGCAGTCCAGCCCGGTGGGGGCTGGGGTACTTC. It encodes CASSPARWGLGYF.

The V and J genes are TRBV7-8 and TRBJ2-3; D could derive from TRBD1 or TRBD2 (5 bases each). In germline, CDR1 is SGHVS, CDR2 FQNEAQ. The CDR3 has 14 residues. The ends were cut back, 1 base at V and 1 base at J, with 6 bases in the middle. The CDR3 DNA reads as TGTGCCAGCAGCTTAGGGGACCGCACAGATACGCAGTATTTT. Translated, it gives CASSLGDRTDTQYF.

The rearrangement joins TRBV24-1 to TRBJ2-6, with no clear D. Trimming pared 5 bases from V and 0 bases from J, leaving 4 bases between. Germline V gene data show CDR1 as KGHDR and CDR2 as SFDVKD. The CDR3 extends over 14 amino acids. This chain's CDR3 is CATSAPSGANVLTF. The CDR3 DNA sequence: TGTGCCACCAGTGCCCCCTCTGGGGCCAACGTCCTGACTTTC.

The chain combines TRBV10-3 with TRBJ1-2; D is perhaps TRBD1 (6 bases). The CDR3 is 18 residues long. Germline CDR1 ENHRY, CDR2 SYGVKD. V dropped 1 base and J dropped 5 bases, with 23 bases sitting between them. The CDR3 protein is CAISEWAPNLTGRYGYTF. CDR3 coding DNA: TGTGCCATCAGTGAGTGGGCTCCAAACCTAACAGGGAGGTATGGCTACACCTTC.

The chain recombines TRBV7-6 with TRBJ1-4; the D is unclear. V was pared by 1 base and J by 8 bases, with 11 bases between. The length of the CDR3 is 14 residues. Germline CDR1 is SGHVS and CDR2 is FNYEAQ. This CDR3 reads CASSLGVFREKLFF. The CDR3 DNA is TGTGCCAGCAGCTTAGGGGTGTTCCGCGAAAAACTGTTTTTT.

This clonotype was recorded only once. The gene calls are TRBV7-9 and TRBJ2-7; 9 bases are shared with TRBD1. V was clipped by 6 bases and J by 5 bases; unmatched bases: 14. The germline gives CDR1 SEHNR, CDR2 FQNEAQ (reference sequence). The CDR3 totals 16 residues. CDR3 bases: TGTGCCAGCAGGGTATTCTGGGACAGGGTAAACGACGAGCAGTACTTC. Amino acids: CASRVFWDRVNDEQYF. The full variable domain, its missing parts supplied by reference TRBV7-9 and TRBJ2-7, is DTGVSQNPRHKITKRGQNVTFRCDPISEHNRLYWYRQTLGQGPEFLTYFQNEAQLEKSRLLSDRFSAERPKGSFSTLEIQRTEQGDSAMYLCASRVFWDRVNDEQYFGPGTRLTVT.

The genes are TRBV5-1 and TRBJ1-2, with D possibly TRBD1 on 5 matching bases. V gave up 0 bases and J gave up 1 base, with 7 bases separating them. The CDR3 extends over 14 amino acids. In germline, CDR1 is SGHRS, CDR2 YFSETQ. DNA of the CDR3: TGCGCCAGCAGCTTGGGACAGATTAACTATGGCTACACCTTC. Translated, it gives CASSLGQINYGYTF.

This clonotype was seen a handful of times. This chain uses TRBV5-1 with TRBJ2-7; 8 bases match TRBD2. CDR3 length equals 17 residues. Germline CDR1 is SGHRS and CDR2 is YFSETQ. V gave up 0 bases and J gave up 3 bases; unmatched junction bases: 11. CDR3: CASSLEGRAGGHYEQYF. The CDR3 DNA is TGCGCCAGCAGCTTGGAGGGGCGTGCGGGAGGACACTACGAGCAGTACTTC.

The chain uses TRBV2 and TRBJ2-1; the match to TRBD1 covers 9 bases. Germline values: CDR1 SNHLY, CDR2 FYNNEI. V dropped 6 bases and J dropped 10; count of bases not matched to a gene: 16. The CDR3 contains 16 residues. CDR3 sequence (DNA): TGTGCCAGCAGCCGAGGGACAGGGCAAATGGGTGGGGAGCAGTTCTTC. This sequence encodes CASSRGTGQMGGEQFF.